The 22 T cell receptor beta chains below were found in one sample sequenced in a study of blood T cell repertoires in COVID-19. Method: immunoSEQ multiplex PCR; TCRdb's copy keeps in-frame clones and lacks some. Found here are 150,000 to 200,000 clones, more than 90% of them singletons; the top ten hold roughly a sixth. Sequencing was done on a sample of peripheral blood. These receptors were taken from a man aged 55 to 70 with active or convalescent COVID-19.

This rearrangement joins TRBV29-1 to TRBJ1-5; the match to TRBD1 covers 10 bases. V lost 6 bases and J lost 5; bases outside the gene matches: 4. Germline V gene data show CDR1 as SQVTM and CDR2 as ANQGSEA. This CDR3 contains 13 residues. Here the CDR3 reads CSVAGTGDQPQHF. The DNA of the CDR3 is TGCAGCGTCGCCGGGACAGGGGATCAGCCCCAGCATTTT.

The chain recombines TRBV7-2 with TRBJ1-2, with TRBD1 as a possible D gene (6 bases). Germline assignment: CDR1 SGHTA and CDR2 FQGNSA. Deletions cut 1 base from V and 4 bases from J, with 13 bases between. The length of the CDR3 is 15 residues. CDR3 in DNA: TGTGCCAGCAGCTTAGGACAGGCCTATGTCTATGGCTACACCTTC. It yields the protein CASSLGQAYVYGYTF.

The rearrangement joins TRBV7-6 to TRBJ1-1; 8 bases match TRBD1. This CDR3 is 15 amino acids long. J was trimmed by 2 bases and V by 5 bases; bases with no gene match: 7. CDR1 and CDR2 from the germline V gene are SGHVS and FNYEAQ. CDR3 in amino acids: CASSTQGAPNTEAFF. The CDR3 DNA follows: TGTGCCAGCAGCACTCAGGGGGCGCCCAACACTGAAGCTTTCTTT.

As for this clone: Compared with germline, one end of the junction differs, possibly owing to a read error. The V and J genes are TRBV5-5 and TRBJ2-1; 9 bases are shared with TRBD1. Germline lookup yields CDR1 SGHKS and CDR2 YYEKEE (reference sequence). This CDR3 is built from 13 residues. This CDR3 is CASSPPGQGLGVF. As DNA, the CDR3 is TGTGCCAGCAGTCCACCGGGACAGGGTCTCGGGGTCTTC.

The chain combines TRBV19 with TRBJ2-1; D remains ambiguous. The CDR3 sequence is 15 residues long. V was clipped by 0 bases and J by 3 bases, with 9 bases between them. CDR1 is LNHDA, CDR2 SQIVND, per germline (reference sequence). The CDR3 spells CASSIDPNLYNEQFF. In DNA, the CDR3 is TGTGCCAGTAGTATAGATCCTAACCTCTACAATGAGCAGTTCTTC.

The V call is TRBV6-5, the J call TRBJ1-4, with D uncertain. The CDR3 has 12 amino acids. V lost 8 bases to trimming and J lost 4 bases, with 8 bases between them. CDR1 and CDR2 from the germline V gene are MNHEY and SVGAGI. In DNA, the CDR3 is TGTGCCAGCCGGCAGGATAATGAAAAACTGTTTTTT. Translated, it gives CASRQDNEKLFF.

This rearrangement joins TRBV29-1 to TRBJ2-1, with a possible D match to TRBD1 (5 bases). Looked up from germline, CDR1 is SQVTM and CDR2 is ANQGSEA. V dropped 6 bases and J dropped 3 bases, with 24 bases sitting between them. The CDR3 contains 17 residues. CDR3 region: CSVSPPAPHRLYNEQFF. The CDR3 DNA reads as TGCAGCGTCAGTCCCCCCGCCCCCCACAGGCTCTACAATGAGCAGTTCTTC.

The sample holds one count of this clone. The rearrangement joins TRBV27 to TRBJ1-4, with TRBD1 identical over 7 bases. Germline CDR1 is MNHEY and CDR2 is SMNVEV (reference sequence). The V and J ends lost 0 bases and 6 bases, in that order; junction bases with no gene match: 10. This CDR3 region has 17 residues. CDR3 nucleotides: TGTGCCAGCAGTTTATCGTCCCCTCCGGGACAGTATGAAAAACTGTTTTTT. Its translation is CASSLSSPPGQYEKLFF.

This clone was seen a single time. V and J are TRBV2 and TRBJ1-2; perhaps TRBD1 as D (5 bases). The germline V gene encodes CDR1 SNHLY and CDR2 FYNNEI. The CDR3 runs to 14 residues. V shed 4 bases and J shed 1 base, with 10 bases lying between them. The CDR3 is CASSVEGVNYGYTF. DNA of the CDR3: TGTGCCAGCAGTGTAGAAGGGGTTAACTATGGCTACACCTTC. Full variable domain (remainder filled in from reference TRBV2 and TRBJ1-2): EPEVTQTPSHQVTQMGQEVILRCVPISNHLYFYWYRQILGQKVEFLVSFYNNEISEKSEIFDDQFSVERPDGSNFTLKIRSTKLEDSAMYFCASSVEGVNYGYTFGSGTRLTVV.

This sequence joins TRBV6-5 and TRBJ1-2, with a tentative D call TRBD1 (6 bases). Per the germline V gene, CDR1 is MNHEY and CDR2 is SVGAGI. Trimming pared 6 bases from V and 4 bases from J, leaving 12 bases between. The CDR3 spans 13 residues. In DNA, the CDR3 is TGTGCCAGCAGCCAAGGACAGTTCTATGGCTACACCTTC. The encoded protein is CASSQGQFYGYTF.

The rearrangement uses TRBV5-1 and TRBJ1-1, with 7 bases lining up with TRBD1. Germline values: CDR1 SGHRS, CDR2 YFSETQ. The CDR3 sequence is 13 residues long. The trim removed 9 bases at V and 1 base at J, leaving 6 bases unmatched. The CDR3 is CATKDRPNTEAFF. CDR3 nucleotides: TGCGCCACCAAGGACAGGCCGAACACTGAAGCTTTCTTT.

This sequence joins TRBV29-1 and TRBJ2-5; no clear D. The CDR3 totals 12 residues. Per the germline V gene, CDR1 is SQVTM and CDR2 is ANQGSEA. V was cut by 5 bases and J by 1 base, with 8 bases left in between. The DNA of the CDR3 is TGCAGCGTTCGGCAGGCCCAAGAGACCCAGTACTTC. Amino acids: CSVRQAQETQYF.

The chain couples TRBV29-1 to TRBJ2-2; 9 bases match TRBD2. Germline V lookup: CDR1 SQVTM, CDR2 ANQGSEA. The CDR3 has 15 residues. After removal of 4 bases from V and 5 bases from J, the junction contained 8 bases not matched to a gene. The CDR3 here is CSVGGSGRGTGELFF. The CDR3 bases are TGCAGCGTTGGGGGTAGCGGGAGAGGGACCGGGGAGCTGTTTTTT.

This chain links TRBV3-1 (or the pseudogene TRBV3-2) with TRBJ2-1; no clear D. V shed 1 base and J shed 1 base, with 5 bases lying between them. The CDR3 covers 14 residues. Germline values: CDR1 LGHDT, CDR2 YNNKEL (reference sequence). This CDR3 reads CASSQVRSYNEQFF. The CDR3 coding sequence is TGTGCCAGCAGCCAAGTGCGGTCCTACAATGAGCAGTTCTTC.

The CDR3 nucleotides are TGTGCCACCAGCAGAGATACGCAGGCTACTGAAGCTTTCTTT. It yields the protein CATSRDTQATEAFF. V gene TRBV15 combines with J gene TRBJ1-1; no firm D call. V lost 0 bases to trimming and J lost 5 bases, with 10 bases between them. CDR3 length equals 14 residues. Germline-derived CDR1 and CDR2 are LNHNV and YYDKDF (reference sequence).

This chain links TRBV18 with TRBJ2-3; D is undetermined. From germline, CDR1 is KGHSH and CDR2 LQKENI. Trimming stripped 3 bases from V and 4 bases from J, with 8 bases between. The CDR3 is 13 amino acids. CDR3 sequence: CASSPYFADTQYF. CDR3 nucleotides: TGTGCCAGCTCACCCTATTTTGCAGATACGCAGTATTTT.

The gene calls are TRBV7-2 and TRBJ1-5; TRBD1 agrees at 11 bases. This CDR3 contains 13 residues. J gave up 7 bases and V 7 bases, and 3 bases lay outside the gene matches. Germline CDR1 is SGHTA and CDR2 is FQGNSA. CDR3 bases: TGTGCCAGCACCGGGACAGGGGGACAGCCCCAGCATTTT. It codes for CASTGTGGQPQHF.

This chain's CDR3 is CASSETTGQEQYF. The CDR3 bases are TGCGCCAGCAGTGAAACTACAGGGCAGGAGCAGTACTTC. This chain links TRBV10-2 with TRBJ2-7, with D perhaps TRBD1 (6 bases). Trimming shortened V by 3 bases and J by 7 bases, and 13 bases separated the two germline ends. Germline CDR1 and CDR2: WSHSY and SAAADI. The CDR3 totals 13 residues.

V gene TRBV5-1 combines with J gene TRBJ1-4, with TRBD1 matching 7 bases. J gave up 0 bases and V 1 base, and 3 bases lay outside the gene matches. CDR1 and CDR2 from the germline V gene are SGHRS and YFSETQ. This CDR3 is 16 amino acids long. CDR3 protein: CASSLTGEPTNEKLFF. The DNA for the CDR3 is TGCGCCAGCAGCTTGACAGGGGAACCAACTAATGAAAAACTGTTTTTT.

The chain recombines TRBV3-1 (or the pseudogene TRBV3-2) with TRBJ1-2; possibly TRBD1 for D (5 bases). CDR1 and CDR2 from the germline V gene are LGHDT and YNNKEL (reference sequence). The CDR3 consists of 14 residues. Trimming removed 1 base at V and 3 bases at J, with 9 bases between. CDR3 protein: CASSQVDSYYGYTF. CDR3 sequence (DNA): TGTGCCAGCAGCCAAGTCGACAGCTACTATGGCTACACCTTC.

This chain links TRBV27 with TRBJ2-1, with 7 bases that match TRBD1. The CDR3 extends over 18 amino acids. V trimming: 1 base; J trimming: 6 bases; junction bases outside the gene matches: 15. Germline lookup yields CDR1 MNHEY and CDR2 SMNVEV (reference sequence). In nucleotides, the CDR3 is TGTGCCAGCAGTTTATGGGGAAACAGGGGAACTATAACCAATGAGCAGTTCTTC. Protein: CASSLWGNRGTITNEQFF.

The chain links TRBV18 to TRBJ2-3; no clear D. The V and J ends lost 3 bases and 6 bases respectively, with 7 bases between them. This CDR3 has 12 amino acids. The germline CDR1 and CDR2 sequences are KGHSH and LQKENI. The DNA of the CDR3 is TGTGCCAGCTCACCTGATCGGGATACGCAGTATTTT. It codes for CASSPDRDTQYF.